The 8 T cell receptor beta chains below were found in one sample sequenced in a study of cytotoxic CD8 clonotypes in ibrutinib-treated CLL. This table comes from immunoSEQ multiplex PCR, and its TCRdb copy is limited to in-frame clones, with some not included. The table has 65,000 to 85,000 clones, approximately 87% seen once; the top ten hold 38%. Source: PBMCs, taken after 24 months of ibrutinib treatment. Source of these receptors: a human donor with chronic lymphocytic leukemia.

The chain joins TRBV30 to TRBJ1-3; 9 bases map to TRBD1. The V segment lost 5 bases and the J segment 3 bases; nucleotides outside the gene matches: 5. CDR3 length equals 14 residues. Looked up from germline, CDR1 is GTSNPN and CDR2 is SVGIG (reference sequence). The CDR3 bases are TGTGCCTGGGGCACAGGGGGCATTGGAAACACCATATATTTT. Translating gives CAWGTGGIGNTIYF. The full variable domain, with the rest looked up from reference TRBV30 and TRBJ1-3, is SQTIHQWPATLVQPVGSPLSLECTVEGTSNPNLYWYRQAAGRGLQLLFYSVGIGQISSEVPQNLSASRPQDRQFILSSKKLLLSDSGFYLCAWGTGGIGNTIYFGEGSWLTVV.

The rearrangement links TRBV7-9 to TRBJ2-1, with D maybe TRBD2 (5 bases). There are 14 residues in the CDR3. Germline V gene lookup returns CDR1 SEHNR and CDR2 FQNEAQ (reference sequence). Trimming shortened V by 0 bases and J by 8 bases, and 11 bases separated the two germline ends. The CDR3 sequence: CASSLAGVSDEQFF. The CDR3 DNA follows: TGTGCCAGCAGCTTAGCGGGAGTTTCAGATGAGCAGTTCTTC.

The J gene is TRBJ1-5, the V gene TRBV6-1, with D possibly TRBD1 on 6 matching bases. The V end was cut by 4 bases, the J end by 0 bases, with 19 bases between. Germline lookup yields CDR1 MNHNS and CDR2 SASEGT. CDR3 length: 18 amino acids. For the CDR3, the DNA is TGTGCCAGCAGTGGCGCAACAGGGTACCGATATAGCAATCAGCCCCAGCATTTT. It codes for CASSGATGYRYSNQPQHF.

In this sample, this clone turned up a few times. V is TRBV11-3 and J is TRBJ2-1; D is unresolved. The CDR3 loop spans 11 amino acids. CDR1 is SGHNT and CDR2 is YENEEA in the germline V gene. The V gene lost 5 bases and the J gene lost 9 bases, with 8 bases spanning the gap. For the CDR3, the DNA is TGTGCCAGCAGCCTCACCGGTGAGCAGTTCTTC. This codes for CASSLTGEQFF.

The V and J genes are TRBV5-1 and TRBJ1-3; D is perhaps TRBD1 (5 bases). CDR3 length: 15 residues. From germline, CDR1 is SGHRS and CDR2 YFSETQ. V lost 0 bases to trimming and J lost 4 bases, with 11 bases between them. CDR3 DNA sequence: TGCGCCAGCAGCTTGGGGACAACAGCAGGAAACACCATATATTTT. Its protein is CASSLGTTAGNTIYF.

This chain uses TRBV27 with TRBJ1-2; no clear D gene. CDR1 MNHEY and CDR2 SMNVEV come from the germline V gene (reference sequence). V was trimmed by 3 bases and J by 2 bases, leaving 19 bases between them. The CDR3 spans 17 residues. CDR3: CASSFSGRALQNYGYTF. As DNA, the CDR3 is TGTGCCAGCAGTTTCAGTGGGCGGGCACTCCAGAACTATGGCTACACCTTC.

CDR3 sequence reads: CASSPERPLNEQFF. In DNA, the CDR3 is TGTGCCAGCTCACCCGAAAGGCCCCTCAATGAGCAGTTCTTC. The rearrangement links TRBV18 to TRBJ2-1, with no clear D. Trimming stripped 3 bases from V and 6 bases from J, with 12 bases between. The CDR3 spans 14 residues. Germline assignment: CDR1 KGHSH and CDR2 LQKENI.

The gene calls are TRBV2 and TRBJ2-1; a weak D match, TRBD1 (5 bases). This CDR3 has 12 amino acids. V dropped 7 bases and J dropped 8 bases, with 12 bases sitting between them. Germline V gene lookup returns CDR1 SNHLY and CDR2 FYNNEI. CDR3 in DNA: TGTGCCAGCACTCCCCAGGGTTATGAGCAGTTCTTC. It yields the protein CASTPQGYEQFF.